The next 8 T cell receptor beta chains were all read from a single sample in a study of blood T cell repertoires in COVID-19. Method: immunoSEQ multiplex PCR; TCRdb's copy keeps in-frame clones and lacks some. The top ten hold roughly 8% of the sample, which has about 280,000 clones, 86% seen once. Sequenced: peripheral blood. These receptor sequences come from a middle-aged man with active or convalescent COVID-19.

The rearrangement links TRBV6-5 to TRBJ2-2; TRBD1 agrees at 7 bases. CDR1 is MNHEY and CDR2 is SVGAGI in the germline V gene. CDR3 length: 15 residues. The V and J ends lost 5 bases and 0 bases, in that order; junction bases with no gene match: 3. The CDR3 bases are TGTGCCAGCAGTCTGACAGGGTCGAACACCGGGGAGCTGTTTTTT. Its translation: CASSLTGSNTGELFF.

The V gene is TRBV4-2, the J gene TRBJ2-3; D is possibly TRBD1 (5 bases). The germline CDR1 and CDR2 sequences are LGHNA and YNFKEQ. CDR3 length equals 17 residues. Trimming left V 5 bases short and J 0 bases short, with 18 bases between. The CDR3 DNA is TGTGCCAGCAGCTTCGTACTGGGGCCAGTTAGCACAGATACGCAGTATTTT. It is translated as CASSFVLGPVSTDTQYF.

This CDR3 is CSVFRGGEQFF. CDR3 nucleotide sequence: TGCAGTGTTTTTCGGGGGGGAGAGCAGTTCTTC. The chain links TRBV20-1 to TRBJ2-1, with 8 bases aligning to TRBD2. The junction had 6 bases not matched to a gene; V was cut back by 7 bases and J by 10 bases. CDR1 is DFQATT, CDR2 SNEGSKA, per germline (reference sequence). CDR3 length: 11 residues.

The J gene is TRBJ1-6, the V gene TRBV15; TRBD1 agrees at 8 bases. Losses at the gene ends were 5 bases for V and 7 bases for J; bases not matched to a gene: 7. CDR1 is LNHNV and CDR2 is YYDKDF in the germline V gene (reference sequence). The CDR3 runs 15 residues. For the CDR3, the DNA is TGTGCCACCAGCCCTAGGACAGGGTTAAATTCACCCCTCCACTTT. Translation gives CATSPRTGLNSPLHF.

The chain links TRBV9 to TRBJ1-1, with D perhaps TRBD1 (6 bases). The germline gives CDR1 SGDLS, CDR2 YYNGEE. V was pared by 3 bases and J by 2 bases, with 8 bases between. The CDR3 is 13 amino acids. CDR3: CASSGGGNTEAFF. For the CDR3, the DNA is TGTGCCAGCAGCGGAGGGGGAAACACTGAAGCTTTCTTT.

The chain uses TRBV11-3 and TRBJ2-7; D not certain. There are 13 residues in the CDR3. V was trimmed by 7 bases and J by 2 bases, leaving 12 bases between them. CDR1 and CDR2 (germline): SGHNT, YENEEA. In DNA form, the CDR3 reads TGTGCCAGCACCCGTGGGCAAACCTACGAGCAGTACTTC. Its translation is CASTRGQTYEQYF.

The rearrangement links TRBV29-1 to TRBJ1-2, with TRBD1 identical over 7 bases. Trimming at V came to 6 bases and at J to 5 bases, leaving 6 bases not matched to a gene. The germline CDR1 and CDR2 sequences are SQVTM and ANQGSEA. The CDR3 length is 12 residues. The CDR3 here is CSVIDREYGYTF. CDR3 nucleotide sequence: TGCAGCGTGATTGACAGGGAGTATGGCTACACCTTC. The entire variable domain, with the rest obtained from reference TRBV29-1 and TRBJ1-2, is as follows: SAVISQKPSRDICQRGTSLTIQCQVDSQVTMMFWYRQQPGQSLTLIATANQGSEATYESGFVIDKFPISRPNLTFSTLTVSNMSPEDSSIYLCSVIDREYGYTFGSGTRLTVV.

The chain carries TRBV9 and TRBJ1-1, with TRBD1 as a possible D gene (5 bases). Trimming took off 3 bases at V and 7 bases at J, with 13 bases between the two ends. Germline lookup yields CDR1 SGDLS and CDR2 YYNGEE. There are 13 residues in the CDR3. The CDR3 nucleotides are TGTGCCAGCAGCGATAGCGGGAGGGGTGAAGCTTTCTTT. It is translated as CASSDSGRGEAFF.